This T cell receptor (delta chain) was recorded in a study of gamma-delta T cells after stem cell transplantation. TCRdb reanalysed the RT-PCR reads with CATT. Found here are some 800 delta-chain clones, approximately 1.2% of them singletons; the top ten hold roughly 43%. V gave up 0 bases and J gave up 6 bases; unmatched junction bases: 23. Germline V CDR1 and CDR2: GEAIGNYY, EKD. The CDR3 totals 20 residues. A word on this clone: TCRdb's entry gives the protein of a much larger clone, which mismatches this DNA's translation at residue 6, likely from a read error; the protein reported here is translated from the DNA.

Material for sequencing was gamma-delta T cells. This chain uses TRDV2 with TRDJ1; 8 bases fit TRDD3. The sequence derives from a human donor. It is not recorded whose cells these are; they may come from a transplant donor. The CDR3 is CACDTPSGGPPREHFHKLIF. The CDR3, as DNA: TGTGCCTGTGACACCCCCTCTGGGGGACCCCCCCGAGAACACTTCCATAAACTCATCTTT.